The rows below give T cell receptor beta chains drawn from one sample of a study of post-analysis software for immune sequencing data. TCRdb reprocessed the PCR reads with MiXCR, giving one entry per CDR3 protein. Seen here are 450,000 to 700,000 distinct CDR3 sequences, 44% observed once, and the top ten hold approximately 1.7%. Sequencing was carried out using blood. These receptors were collected from a girl aged 10 to 17 with multiple sclerosis. Both conserved end residues are part of each CDR3. Fields, in order: clone size, D gene, J gene, V gene, CDR3 protein, CDR3 DNA. A D gene is named only where the DNA matches it firmly. Expanded clones are given a class, and other clones once, few, many or no size at all.

- | - | TRBJ2-5 | TRBV5-1 | CASSFLQQETQYF | TGCGCCAGCAGCTTCCTCCAACAGGAGACCCAGTACTTC
- | TRBD2 | TRBJ2-3 | TRBV12-3/TRBV12-4 | CASSPRLLAGGGTDTQYF | TGTGCCAGCAGCCCTCGTCTCTTAGCGGGAGGGGGCACAGATACGCAGTATTTT
few | - | TRBJ1-2 | TRBV25-1 | CASSGGQIYGYTF | TGTGCCAGCAGTGGAGGACAGATCTATGGCTACACCTTC
few | TRBD1 | TRBJ1-4 | TRBV20-1 | CSARPTRTGNRNEKLFF | TGCAGTGCTAGACCGACTCGGACAGGGAACCGAAATGAAAAACTGTTTTTT
- | - | TRBJ2-5 | TRBV29-1 | CSVEVGYVKETQYF | TGCAGCGTTGAAGTAGGGTACGTCAAAGAGACCCAGTACTTC
few | TRBD2 | TRBJ2-7 | TRBV28 | CASRAGGTREQYF | TGTGCCAGCAGAGCGGGAGGGACCCGCGAGCAGTACTTC
- | - | TRBJ1-2 | TRBV3-1 | CASSQDGLSNYGYTF | TGTGCCAGCAGCCAAGATGGTCTTTCTAACTATGGCTACACCTTC
- | TRBD1 | TRBJ2-5 | TRBV11-2 | CASSLDRPGQETQETQYF | TGTGCCAGCAGCTTAGACCGGCCGGGACAGGAGACCCAAGAGACCCAGTACTTC
- | - | TRBJ1-4 | TRBV2 | CASRVRHATNEKLFF | TGTGCCAGCAGAGTGAGACATGCAACTAATGAAAAACTGTTTTTT
once | - | TRBJ2-7 | TRBV28 | CASRVTSSYEQYF | TGTGCCAGCAGGGTGACTAGCTCCTACGAGCAGTACTTC
- | - | TRBJ2-5 | TRBV6-6 | CASSSLGTRSQETQYF | TGTGCCAGCAGTAGCCTTGGGACACGTTCACAAGAGACCCAGTACTTC
- | - | TRBJ1-1 | TRBV6-2/TRBV6-3 | CASIPSGGSGEAFF | TGTGCCAGCATCCCATCTGGAGGGTCGGGTGAAGCTTTCTTT
- | - | TRBJ1-5 | TRBV7-2 | CASSLPSGSNQPQHF | TGTGCCAGCAGCTTACCTTCAGGGAGCAATCAGCCCCAGCATTTT
- | - | TRBJ1-5 | TRBV12-3/TRBV12-4 | CASSLAAILNQPQHF | TGTGCCAGCAGTTTAGCGGCCATACTAAATCAGCCCCAGCATTTT
- | - | TRBJ1-5 | TRBV5-1 | CASSRGIDQPQHF | TGCGCCTCCAGTAGGGGTATCGATCAGCCCCAGCATTTT
- | - | TRBJ2-7 | TRBV12-3/TRBV12-4 | CASRHGQWKSYEQYF | TGTGCCAGCAGGCATGGACAGTGGAAATCCTACGAGCAGTACTTC
- | TRBD1 | TRBJ1-1 | TRBV6-6 | CASSYSRQGYTEAFF | TGTGCCAGCAGTTACTCGCGACAGGGGTACACTGAAGCTTTCTTT
- | TRBD1 | TRBJ1-1 | TRBV7-9 | CASSGQGGVNTEAFF | TGTGCCAGCAGCGGACAGGGGGGGGTGAACACTGAAGCTTTCTTT
- | - | TRBJ2-5 | TRBV5-6 | CASYRQGLSREQYF | TGTGCCAGCTATCGGCAGGGCCTAAGTAGGGAGCAGTACTTC
few | TRBD2 | TRBJ2-5 | TRBV3-1 | CASSQERRGTETQYF | TGTGCCAGCAGCCAAGAGAGGCGGGGGACGGAGACCCAGTACTTC
few | TRBD1 | TRBJ1-2 | TRBV20-1 | CSASGQGFYGYTF | TGCAGTGCTAGCGGACAGGGCTTCTATGGCTACACCTTC
- | TRBD1 | TRBJ2-5 | TRBV5-6 | CASGPTGFGRETQYF | TGTGCCAGCGGCCCGACAGGGTTCGGCCGAGAGACCCAGTACTTC
few | - | TRBJ1-1 | TRBV6-2/TRBV6-3 | CASNFPGTEAFF | TGTGCCAGCAACTTCCCGGGGACTGAAGCTTTCTTT
many | - | TRBJ1-1 | TRBV29-1 | CSVVPTAMNTEAFF | TGCAGCGTAGTTCCGACGGCTATGAACACTGAAGCTTTCTTT
- | - | TRBJ2-7 | TRBV7-8 | CASSLIVGVHEQYF | TGTGCCAGCAGCTTAATAGTAGGGGTCCACGAGCAGTACTTC
- | - | TRBJ2-3 | TRBV24-1 | CATSSTADDRDTQYF | TGTGCCACCAGTTCGACCGCGGACGATCGAGATACGCAGTATTTT
- | - | TRBJ2-3 | TRBV20-1 | CSARSPSFPDTQYF | TGCAGTGCTAGATCGCCTAGCTTCCCAGATACGCAGTATTTT
- | - | TRBJ2-7 | TRBV3-1 | CASSQDEGAGYEQYF | TGTGCCAGCAGCCAAGATGAGGGGGCGGGGTACGAGCAGTACTTC
many | TRBD2 | TRBJ2-7 | TRBV29-1 | CSVGTLAGGQYEQYF | TGCAGCGTCGGGACTCTAGCGGGAGGACAGTACGAGCAGTACTTC
- | - | TRBJ2-1 | TRBV12-3/TRBV12-4 | CASSSPGSAPKDEQFF | TGTGCCAGCAGTTCCCCCGGGTCAGCCCCTAAGGATGAGCAGTTCTTC
few | TRBD1 | TRBJ2-5 | TRBV12-3/TRBV12-4 | CASSFRGQQETQYF | TGTGCCAGCAGTTTCAGGGGACAGCAAGAGACCCAGTACTTC
few | - | TRBJ2-3 | TRBV29-1 | CSVGTASSTDTQYF | TGCAGCGTTGGGACAGCATCTAGCACAGATACGCAGTATTTT
- | - | TRBJ1-2 | TRBV10-3 | CAISEDNGYGYTF | TGTGCCATCAGTGAGGACAACGGCTATGGCTACACCTTC
- | - | TRBJ2-5 | TRBV5-1 | CASSSAMGQETQYF | TGCGCCAGCAGCTCCGCGATGGGACAAGAGACCCAGTACTTC
- | - | TRBJ2-2 | TRBV5-1 | CASSPRSGNTGELFF | TGCGCCAGCAGCCCGCGCTCAGGGAACACCGGGGAGCTGTTTTTT
- | TRBD2 | TRBJ2-1 | TRBV29-1 | CSVTSGGPIYNEQFF | TGCAGCGTTACTAGCGGGGGACCAATCTACAATGAGCAGTTCTTC
- | TRBD1 | TRBJ2-7 | TRBV7-9 | CASSSRQGAGEQYF | TGTGCCAGCAGCTCGCGCCAGGGGGCTGGAGAGCAGTACTTC
- | - | TRBJ2-5 | TRBV11-3 | CASSAGTGTRGETQYF | TGTGCCAGCAGCGCAGGGACTGGAACTAGAGGGGAGACCCAGTACTTC
- | - | TRBJ1-2 | TRBV7-9 | CASSGLGENYGYTF | TGTGCCAGCAGCGGATTGGGGGAAAACTATGGCTACACCTTC
- | TRBD1 | TRBJ1-5 | TRBV6-5 | CASSPWTGGADQPQHF | TGTGCCAGCAGTCCCTGGACAGGGGGCGCGGATCAGCCCCAGCATTTT
many | TRBD2 | TRBJ2-5 | TRBV7-2 | CASSLGGVETQYF | TGTGCCAGCAGCTTGGGGGGGGTGGAGACCCAGTACTTC
- | - | TRBJ2-5 | TRBV12-3/TRBV12-4 | CASRDPEGETQYF | TGTGCCAGCAGAGACCCCGAGGGAGAGACCCAGTACTTC
- | TRBD2 | TRBJ2-5 | TRBV30 | CAWSVSTSGQETQYF | TGTGCCTGGAGCGTCTCGACTAGCGGGCAAGAGACCCAGTACTTC
few | TRBD1 | TRBJ2-7 | TRBV29-1 | CSCRDRATYEQYF | TGCAGCTGCCGGGACAGGGCTACCTACGAGCAGTACTTC
- | TRBD2 | TRBJ2-7 | TRBV6-1 | CASSEAASGGSYEQYF | TGTGCCAGCAGTGAAGCGGCTAGCGGGGGCTCTTACGAGCAGTACTTC
few | - | TRBJ1-2 | TRBV5-8 | CASSPGLPYGYTF | TGTGCCAGCAGCCCGGGACTCCCCTATGGCTACACCTTC
- | - | TRBJ2-7 | TRBV6-1 | CASSGWQGPYEQYF | TGTGCCAGCAGTGGCTGGCAGGGCCCCTACGAGCAGTACTTC
- | - | TRBJ1-5 | TRBV20-1 | CTARTGSNQSQHF | TGCACCGCCCGGACCGGTAGCAATCAGTCCCAGCATTTT
once | TRBD2 | TRBJ2-7 | TRBV12-3/TRBV12-4 | CASSRPTLAATYEQYF | TGTGCCAGCAGTCGCCCTACACTAGCGGCCACCTACGAGCAGTACTTC
- | - | TRBJ1-1 | TRBV6-6 | CASSCLKPGNTEAFF | TGTGCCAGCAGTTGCCTAAAGCCGGGGAACACTGAAGCTTTCTTT
few | - | TRBJ2-1 | TRBV12-3/TRBV12-4 | CASSSTAHEQFF | TGTGCCAGCAGTTCCACAGCACATGAGCAGTTCTTC
- | - | TRBJ1-2 | TRBV12-3/TRBV12-4 | CASRHSEGFWISGYTF | TGTGCCAGCAGACACTCCGAGGGGTTTTGGATCTCTGGCTACACCTTC
few | - | TRBJ2-3 | TRBV20-1 | CSASGAGPTDTQYF | TGCAGTGCTTCCGGTGCGGGGCCCACAGATACGCAGTATTTT
- | TRBD1 | TRBJ2-7 | TRBV20-1 | CSASKDRSYEQYF | TGCAGTGCTAGTAAGGACAGGTCCTACGAGCAGTACTTC
- | - | TRBJ1-5 | TRBV6-6 | CASSYPKLNQPQHF | TGTGCCAGCAGTTACCCCAAGCTAAATCAGCCCCAGCATTTT
once | TRBD2 | TRBJ2-3 | TRBV7-8 | CASSLALPAGDTDTQYF | TGTGCCAGCAGCTTAGCGCTCCCAGCGGGAGACACAGATACGCAGTATTTT
once | - | TRBJ2-3 | TRBV12-3/TRBV12-4 | CATRPGASADTQYF | TGTGCCACCAGGCCCGGAGCTAGCGCAGATACGCAGTATTTT
- | TRBD1 | TRBJ2-7 | TRBV27 | CASTGTDYEQYF | TGTGCCAGCACGGGGACAGACTACGAGCAGTACTTC
few | TRBD1 | TRBJ1-1 | TRBV6-6 | CASSYGQGFGEAFF | TGTGCCAGCAGTTACGGACAGGGGTTCGGTGAAGCTTTCTTT